A selection of T cell receptor beta chains follows, all from one sample in a study of T cells in localized non-small cell lung cancer. Profiled with immunoSEQ multiplex PCR; TCRdb holds only in-frame clones, not every one. The sample holds about 1,500 clones, approximately 24% seen once. The sample was lung tumor tissue, taken before any cancer treatment. All receptors come from a female donor at least 60 years old with stage II lung adenocarcinoma. Both conserved end residues are part of each CDR3. D genes are given only for firm matches. Clone size, where shown, is once, few, many, or a class for clones that have expanded.

len,d_gene,abundance,v_gene,j_gene,CDR3nt,CDR3aa
12,.,few,TRBV18,TRBJ2-7,TGTGCCAGCTCACCATCGGGGCTGGAGCAGTACTTC,CASSPSGLEQYF
18,.,.,TRBV9,TRBJ2-1,TGTGCCAGCAGCGTAGATCTGGGCCTGACTATCTCCTACAATGAGCAGTTCTTC,CASSVDLGLTISYNEQFF
16,.,few,TRBV6-8,TRBJ1-1,TGTGCCAGCAGTTACTCGGTGAAGGGACAGAACACTGAAGCTTTCTTT,CASSYSVKGQNTEAFF
16,.,few,TRBV9,TRBJ1-5,TGTGCCAGCAGCGTAGTAGTTCGGGCGGGGGGACAGCCCCAGCATTTT,CASSVVVRAGGQPQHF
16,TRBD1,.,TRBV28,TRBJ1-1,TGTGCCAGCAGTGGTCGGGACAGCTTGATGAACACTGAAGCTTTCTTT,CASSGRDSLMNTEAFF
11,TRBD2,hyperexpanded,TRBV6-7,TRBJ2-7,TGTGCCAGCGGACTAGCGATCGAGCAGTACTTC,CASGLAIEQYF
15,TRBD2,medium-sized,TRBV11-3,TRBJ2-1,TGTGCCAGCAGCTTGGTTAGCGGGGGGGCCCAGGAGCAGTTCTTC,CASSLVSGGAQEQFF
13,.,.,TRBV19,TRBJ2-7,TGTGCCAGTAGCTTGGCGGGAACCTACGAGCAGTACTTC,CASSLAGTYEQYF
14,TRBD1,.,TRBV18,TRBJ1-5,TGTGCCAGCTCAGACAGGGGGAGCAATCAGCCCCAGCATTTT,CASSDRGSNQPQHF
11,.,.,TRBV14,TRBJ2-3,TGTGCCAGCAGCCTGCGGGATACGCAGTATTTT,CASSLRDTQYF
16,.,.,TRBV6-8,TRBJ1-4,TGTGCCAGCAGCCGCGTAGGGGTCGTAACTAATGAAAAACTGTTTTTT,CASSRVGVVTNEKLFF
15,.,.,TRBV29-1,TRBJ1-1,TGCAGCGTTGCGGGGCTCGGGACAATCTCCACTGAAGCTTTCTTT,CSVAGLGTISTEAFF
13,.,few,TRBV28,TRBJ1-1,TGTGCCAGCAGTTTTTTGGGACATGGAGAAGCTTTCTTT,CASSFLGHGEAFF
13,.,.,TRBV7-2,TRBJ1-5,TGTGCCAGCAGCCCCCAGGAGAATCAGCCCCAGCATTTT,CASSPQENQPQHF
16,.,.,TRBV7-5,TRBJ2-1,TGTGCCAGCAGCTTAGTTCGTGGCGGCTCCTACAATGAGCAGTTCTTC,CASSLVRGGSYNEQFF
15,.,medium-sized,TRBV11-3,TRBJ1-4,TGTGCCAGCAGCTTAGACGGGTCGTGGATGGAAAAACTGTTTTTT,CASSLDGSWMEKLFF
17,.,.,TRBV19,TRBJ1-6,TGTGCCAGTAGTTCCTCCGGGACCCGGAGCTATAATTCACCCCTCCACTTT,CASSSSGTRSYNSPLHF
14,.,.,TRBV29-1,TRBJ2-6,TGCAGCGTTGTAACCCTCTCTGGGGCCAACGTCCTGACTTTC,CSVVTLSGANVLTF
15,.,.,TRBV11-3,TRBJ1-1,TGTGCCAGCAGCGACCGATCGGGGGGCCTAATTGAAGCTTTCTTT,CASSDRSGGLIEAFF
13,.,few,TRBV8-2,TRBJ1-4,TGTGCCAGCAGTCGAGGGGAAGGGGAAAAACTGTTTTTT,CASSRGEGEKLFF
13,TRBD1,large,TRBV9,TRBJ1-1,TGTGCCAGCAGTATTGGACAGGCTAGTGAAGCTTTCTTT,CASSIGQASEAFF
16,.,.,TRBV28,TRBJ1-2,TGTGCCAGCAGTGTTCCATCTGGACAGCTTGTCTATGGCTACACCTTC,CASSVPSGQLVYGYTF
16,TRBD2,few,TRBV6-8,TRBJ2-1,TGTGCCAGCAGTTACCTGGGGACTAGTACCTACAATGAGCAGTTCTTC,CASSYLGTSTYNEQFF
14,.,.,TRBV30,TRBJ1-5,TGTGCCTGGAGCTTGGACCTTAGCAATCAGCCCCAGCATTTT,CAWSLDLSNQPQHF
16,.,.,TRBV6-8,TRBJ1-2,TGTGCCAGCAGTATAGAGCTAGGGACGCCCGGAAGTGGCTACACCTTC,CASSIELGTPGSGYTF
14,.,.,TRBV15,TRBJ1-2,TGTGCCACCAGCGGGGGACCGAGGGATGGTGGCTACACCTTC,CATSGGPRDGGYTF
15,.,medium-sized,TRBV11-3,TRBJ2-2,TGTGCCAGCAGCTTGGAACTGGGGACCACCGGGGAGCTGTTTTTT,CASSLELGTTGELFF
12,.,.,TRBV18,TRBJ1-1,TGTGCCAGCTCACCACAGGGTCCTGAAGCTTTCTTT,CASSPQGPEAFF
16,TRBD1,medium-sized,TRBV9,TRBJ2-6,TGTGCCAGCAACGAACAGGGGACCCGCGGGGCCAACGTCCTGACTTTC,CASNEQGTRGANVLTF
16,.,.,TRBV6-8,TRBJ1-3,TGTGCCAGCAGTTACTCAGGGGCGCTCTCTGGAAACACCATATATTTT,CASSYSGALSGNTIYF
15,TRBD2,few,TRBV9,TRBJ2-3,TGTGCCAGCAGCCCGACTAGCGGGAATACAGATACGCAGTATTTT,CASSPTSGNTDTQYF
14,TRBD1,few,TRBV11-3,TRBJ1-2,TGTGCCAGCAGCTTAGAGGGGACAGGGAATGGCTACACCTTC,CASSLEGTGNGYTF
17,.,few,TRBV11-3,TRBJ1-5,TGTGCCAGCAGCTTAGGGATTGGGGGGGATGGCAATCAGCCCCAGCATTTT,CASSLGIGGDGNQPQHF
13,.,.,TRBV18,TRBJ2-6,TGTGCCAGCTCCCGCGGTGGGGCCAACGTCCTGACTTTC,CASSRGGANVLTF